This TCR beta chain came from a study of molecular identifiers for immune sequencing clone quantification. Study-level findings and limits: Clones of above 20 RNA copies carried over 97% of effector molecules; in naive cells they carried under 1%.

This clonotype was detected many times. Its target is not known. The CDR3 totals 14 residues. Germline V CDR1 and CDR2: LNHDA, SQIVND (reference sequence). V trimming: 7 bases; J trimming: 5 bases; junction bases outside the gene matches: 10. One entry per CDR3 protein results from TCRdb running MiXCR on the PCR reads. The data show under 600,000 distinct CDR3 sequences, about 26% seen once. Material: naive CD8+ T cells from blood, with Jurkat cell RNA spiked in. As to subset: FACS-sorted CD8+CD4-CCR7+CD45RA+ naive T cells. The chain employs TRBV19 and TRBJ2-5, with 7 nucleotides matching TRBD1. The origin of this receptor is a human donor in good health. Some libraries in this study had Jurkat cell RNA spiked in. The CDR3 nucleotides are TGTGCCAGTACAGACAGGGAGCGTCAGGAGACCCAGTACTTC. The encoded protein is CASTDRERQETQYF.